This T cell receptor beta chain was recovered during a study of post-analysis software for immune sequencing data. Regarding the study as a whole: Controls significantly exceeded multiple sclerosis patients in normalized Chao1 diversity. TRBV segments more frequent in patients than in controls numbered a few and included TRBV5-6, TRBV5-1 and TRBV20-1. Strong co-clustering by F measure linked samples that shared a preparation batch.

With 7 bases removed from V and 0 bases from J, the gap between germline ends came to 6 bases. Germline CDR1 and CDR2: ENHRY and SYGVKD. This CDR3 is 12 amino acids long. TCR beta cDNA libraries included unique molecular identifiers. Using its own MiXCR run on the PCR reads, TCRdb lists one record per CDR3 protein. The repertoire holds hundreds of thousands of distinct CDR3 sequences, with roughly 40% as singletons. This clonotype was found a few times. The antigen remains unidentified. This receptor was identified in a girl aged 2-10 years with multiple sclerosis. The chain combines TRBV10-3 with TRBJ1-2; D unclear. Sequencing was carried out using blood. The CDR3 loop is CAITQPNYGYTF. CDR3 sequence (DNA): TGTGCCATCACTCAGCCTAACTATGGCTACACCTTC.